A selection of T cell receptor beta chains follows, all from one sample in a study of T-cell reconstitution after alpha-beta-depleted transplantation in children. TCRdb reanalysed the PCR reads using MiXCR and keeps one entry per CDR3 protein. The sample lists 90,000 to 130,000 distinct CDR3 sequences; under 13% were seen once. Material: PBMCs from the stem cell graft donor, obtained from the stem cell graft. Receptors originate from a human donor who donated a stem cell graft to a child with acute lymphoblastic leukemia. CDR3s include the opening cysteine and the closing phenylalanine or tryptophan. The D gene is left open where the match is weak. Size is omitted from some rows. Given values are once, few, many or a class for expanded clones.

V: TRBV7-2; J: TRBJ2-5; D: TRBD1; size: many; CDR3: CASSSQGARETQYF; DNA: TGTGCCAGCAGCTCACAGGGGGCGCGGGAGACCCAGTACTTC
V: TRBV6-1; J: TRBJ2-5; D: TRBD2; size: many; CDR3: CASSSSGMGTQYF; DNA: TGTGCCAGCAGCTCTAGCGGGATGGGGACCCAGTACTTC
V: TRBV9; J: TRBJ2-5; D: TRBD2; size: many; CDR3: CASSGGGLETQYF; DNA: TGTGCCAGCAGCGGGGGGGGTCTGGAGACCCAGTACTTC
V: TRBV20-1; J: TRBJ2-1; D: TRBD2; size: many; CDR3: CSASIAGPGNEQFF; DNA: TGCAGTGCTAGTATAGCGGGGCCGGGGAATGAGCAGTTCTTC
V: TRBV12-3/TRBV12-4; J: TRBJ2-1; D: TRBD2; size: many; CDR3: CASGTSGHNEQFF; DNA: TGTGCCAGCGGGACTAGCGGCCACAATGAGCAGTTCTTC
V: TRBV20-1; J: TRBJ1-5; D: -; size: many; CDR3: CSARPGDRQPQHF; DNA: TGCAGTGCTAGGCCGGGGGATCGTCAGCCCCAGCATTTT
V: TRBV9; J: TRBJ1-1; D: -; size: many; CDR3: CASSVEGKPTLSTEAFF; DNA: TGTGCCAGCAGCGTAGAAGGCAAACCGACGCTGAGCACTGAAGCTTTCTTT
V: TRBV15; J: TRBJ2-7; D: -; size: many; CDR3: CATSRDGGRSYEQYF; DNA: TGTGCCACCAGCAGAGATGGGGGGCGTTCCTACGAGCAGTACTTC
V: TRBV7-3; J: TRBJ2-3; D: -; size: many; CDR3: CASSSGLRFTDTQYF; DNA: TGTGCCAGCAGCTCCGGACTGAGATTCACAGATACGCAGTATTTT
V: TRBV5-1; J: TRBJ1-4; D: -; size: many; CDR3: CASSLAGSELFF; DNA: TGCGCCAGCAGCTTGGCAGGAAGCGAACTGTTTTTT
V: TRBV10-3; J: TRBJ1-4; D: -; size: many; CDR3: CAISEEISATNEKLFF; DNA: TGTGCCATCAGTGAGGAGATTAGTGCCACTAATGAAAAACTGTTTTTT
V: TRBV11-2; J: TRBJ2-3; D: TRBD2; size: many; CDR3: CASSLGVRTSGITDTQYF; DNA: TGTGCCAGCAGCTTAGGGGTTCGGACTAGCGGGATCACAGATACGCAGTATTTT
V: TRBV10-3; J: TRBJ1-2; D: -; size: many; CDR3: CAISEDGPRSGYTF; DNA: TGTGCCATCAGTGAGGACGGGCCACGGAGTGGCTACACCTTC
V: TRBV13; J: TRBJ2-5; D: -; size: -; CDR3: CASSLEDQETQYF; DNA: TGTGCCAGCAGCTTAGAAGACCAAGAGACCCAGTACTTC
V: TRBV20-1; J: TRBJ2-7; D: -; size: many; CDR3: CSAPRGYSYEQYF; DNA: TGCAGTGCTCCCCGTGGCTACTCCTACGAGCAGTACTTC
V: TRBV7-2; J: TRBJ2-7; D: -; size: many; CDR3: CASSNRAGDFYEQYF; DNA: TGTGCCAGCAGCAACCGGGCAGGGGATTTCTACGAGCAGTACTTC
V: TRBV5-1; J: TRBJ1-1; D: TRBD1; size: many; CDR3: CASSLESRGTEAFF; DNA: TGCGCCAGCAGCTTGGAGTCCAGGGGGACTGAAGCTTTCTTT
V: TRBV6-5; J: TRBJ2-2; D: -; size: many; CDR3: CASSYRTTPNTGELFF; DNA: TGTGCCAGCAGTTACAGGACAACCCCGAACACCGGGGAGCTGTTTTTT
V: TRBV6-5; J: TRBJ2-1; D: TRBD2; size: many; CDR3: CASSYSRLAGGQFF; DNA: TGTGCCAGCAGTTACTCGAGGCTAGCGGGAGGCCAGTTCTTC
V: TRBV5-1; J: TRBJ2-5; D: TRBD2; size: many; CDR3: CASSPTVAGDQETQYF; DNA: TGCGCCAGCAGTCCCACAGTGGCGGGGGACCAAGAGACCCAGTACTTC
V: TRBV5-4; J: TRBJ2-1; D: -; size: -; CDR3: CASSLDGPGAQGEQFF; DNA: TGTGCCAGCAGCTTGGATGGCCCGGGAGCGCAGGGTGAGCAGTTCTTC
V: TRBV18; J: TRBJ2-7; D: -; size: many; CDR3: CASSPLGLTGGEQYF; DNA: TGTGCCAGCTCACCACTTGGCTTAACTGGGGGAGAGCAGTACTTC
V: TRBV19; J: TRBJ2-5; D: -; size: many; CDR3: CASSWAAQETQYF; DNA: TGTGCCAGTAGTTGGGCAGCTCAAGAGACCCAGTACTTC
V: TRBV29-1; J: TRBJ2-7; D: TRBD2; size: few; CDR3: CSVEAQGGFEQYF; DNA: TGCAGCGTTGAGGCTCAGGGAGGGTTCGAGCAGTACTTC
V: TRBV11-2; J: TRBJ2-7; D: -; size: many; CDR3: CASSRRQEPSYEQYF; DNA: TGTGCCAGCAGCCGACGACAGGAACCCTCCTACGAGCAGTACTTC
V: TRBV6-5; J: TRBJ2-6; D: TRBD1; size: many; CDR3: CANYRGVQNDSGANVLTF; DNA: TGTGCCAATTACAGGGGTGTGCAGAATGACTCTGGGGCCAACGTCCTGACTTTC
V: TRBV7-8; J: TRBJ2-7; D: -; size: many; CDR3: CASSLESGGLGEQYF; DNA: TGTGCCAGCAGCTTAGAGTCCGGGGGATTGGGCGAGCAGTACTTC
V: TRBV4-2; J: TRBJ2-7; D: TRBD2; size: many; CDR3: CASSQGRENYF; DNA: TGTGCCAGCAGCCAAGGGCGGGAGAATTACTTC
V: TRBV5-1; J: TRBJ2-1; D: TRBD2; size: many; CDR3: CASSPEVAGGHNEQFF; DNA: TGCGCCAGCAGCCCGGAGGTAGCGGGGGGCCACAATGAGCAGTTCTTC
V: TRBV6-2/TRBV6-3; J: TRBJ2-2; D: -; size: many; CDR3: CASRMAGRRTTGELFF; DNA: TGTGCCAGCCGGATGGCCGGGCGACGGACCACAGGGGAGCTGTTTTTT
V: TRBV27; J: TRBJ1-5; D: -; size: many; CDR3: CASSFRGAYNQPQHF; DNA: TGTGCCAGCAGTTTTCGCGGGGCTTACAATCAGCCCCAGCATTTT
V: TRBV14; J: TRBJ1-1; D: TRBD1; size: many; CDR3: CASSPQGQPNTEAFF; DNA: TGTGCCAGCAGTCCTCAGGGACAGCCGAACACTGAAGCTTTCTTT
V: TRBV6-4; J: TRBJ1-5; D: -; size: many; CDR3: CASSEGPNQPQHF; DNA: TGTGCCAGCAGTGAGGGGCCGAATCAGCCCCAGCATTTT
V: TRBV25-1; J: TRBJ2-7; D: -; size: few; CDR3: CASSDWAQCIHF; DNA: TGTGCCAGCAGTGATTGGGCTCAGTGTATCCACTTC
V: TRBV6-2/TRBV6-3; J: TRBJ2-5; D: TRBD2; size: -; CDR3: CASSYSLAGGETQYF; DNA: TGTGCCAGCAGTTACTCGCTAGCGGGAGGAGAGACCCAGTACTTC
V: TRBV6-5; J: TRBJ1-5; D: -; size: many; CDR3: CASSYRLSQPQHF; DNA: TGTGCCAGCAGTTACCGCCTAAGCCAGCCCCAGCATTTT
V: TRBV5-1; J: TRBJ2-1; D: TRBD2; size: many; CDR3: CASSLLASGTYNEQFF; DNA: TGCGCCAGCAGCTTGCTTGCTAGCGGGACCTACAATGAGCAGTTCTTC
V: TRBV6-2/TRBV6-3; J: TRBJ2-1; D: -; size: many; CDR3: CASSPIITAKTNNEQFF; DNA: TGTGCCAGCAGTCCGATCATCACGGCGAAGACCAACAATGAGCAGTTCTTC
V: TRBV5-1; J: TRBJ1-2; D: TRBD1; size: -; CDR3: CASSYGQGALNYGYTF; DNA: TGCGCCAGCAGTTATGGACAGGGGGCCCTAAACTATGGCTACACCTTC
V: TRBV21-1; J: TRBJ1-4; D: -; size: -; CDR3: CASSRGQTEGEEKLFF; DNA: TGTGCCAGCAGCCGCGGACAGACTGAAGGGGAAGAAAAACTGTTTTTT
V: TRBV27; J: TRBJ1-2; D: -; size: many; CDR3: CASSQGTKDGYTF; DNA: TGTGCCAGCAGTCAGGGGACGAAAGATGGCTACACCTTC
V: TRBV5-1; J: TRBJ2-7; D: TRBD2; size: many; CDR3: CASSLERGTYEQYF; DNA: TGCGCCAGCAGCTTGGAGCGGGGTACCTACGAGCAGTACTTC
V: TRBV2; J: TRBJ2-7; D: TRBD2; size: many; CDR3: CASSRTSGNSYEQYF; DNA: TGTGCCAGCAGTCGGACTAGCGGGAACTCCTACGAGCAGTACTTC
V: TRBV7-2; J: TRBJ2-3; D: -; size: many; CDR3: CASSPTPFGDTQYF; DNA: TGTGCCAGCAGCCCGACTCCGTTCGGGGATACGCAGTATTTT
V: TRBV12-3/TRBV12-4; J: TRBJ2-6; D: -; size: many; CDR3: CASSLTISGANVLTF; DNA: TGTGCCAGCAGTCTGACGATTTCTGGGGCCAACGTCCTGACTTTC
V: TRBV6-2/TRBV6-3; J: TRBJ2-3; D: -; size: many; CDR3: CASSYGGATDTQYF; DNA: TGTGCCAGCAGTTACGGGGGGGCCACAGATACGCAGTATTTT
V: TRBV10-3; J: TRBJ1-2; D: -; size: many; CDR3: CAISERGANYGYTF; DNA: TGTGCCATCAGTGAGAGAGGGGCCAACTATGGCTACACCTTC
V: TRBV12-5; J: TRBJ1-1; D: -; size: many; CDR3: CASGWGRRNTEAFF; DNA: TGTGCTAGTGGTTGGGGACGGAGGAACACTGAAGCTTTCTTT
V: TRBV7-2; J: TRBJ2-1; D: -; size: many; CDR3: CASSQMTRNEQFF; DNA: TGTGCCAGCAGCCAAATGACGAGGAATGAGCAGTTCTTC
V: TRBV12-3/TRBV12-4; J: TRBJ2-1; D: -; size: many; CDR3: CASSPLRNTHNEQFF; DNA: TGTGCCAGCAGCCCCCTCCGAAATACCCACAATGAGCAGTTCTTC
V: TRBV5-4; J: TRBJ1-2; D: -; size: -; CDR3: CASSLKGGWNYGYTF; DNA: TGTGCCAGCAGTCTTAAGGGGGGCTGGAACTATGGCTACACCTTC
V: TRBV18; J: TRBJ2-5; D: -; size: -; CDR3: CASSPPGPGVGQETQYF; DNA: TGTGCCAGCTCACCACCGGGGCCCGGGGTTGGACAAGAGACCCAGTACTTC
V: TRBV29-1; J: TRBJ2-7; D: TRBD2; size: few; CDR3: CSVRKPGLVSSYEQYF; DNA: TGCAGCGTTCGAAAGCCGGGACTAGTTTCCTCGTACGAGCAGTACTTC
V: TRBV29-1; J: TRBJ2-2; D: -; size: many; CDR3: CSVESGVETGELFF; DNA: TGCAGCGTTGAGTCGGGAGTGGAGACCGGGGAGCTGTTTTTT